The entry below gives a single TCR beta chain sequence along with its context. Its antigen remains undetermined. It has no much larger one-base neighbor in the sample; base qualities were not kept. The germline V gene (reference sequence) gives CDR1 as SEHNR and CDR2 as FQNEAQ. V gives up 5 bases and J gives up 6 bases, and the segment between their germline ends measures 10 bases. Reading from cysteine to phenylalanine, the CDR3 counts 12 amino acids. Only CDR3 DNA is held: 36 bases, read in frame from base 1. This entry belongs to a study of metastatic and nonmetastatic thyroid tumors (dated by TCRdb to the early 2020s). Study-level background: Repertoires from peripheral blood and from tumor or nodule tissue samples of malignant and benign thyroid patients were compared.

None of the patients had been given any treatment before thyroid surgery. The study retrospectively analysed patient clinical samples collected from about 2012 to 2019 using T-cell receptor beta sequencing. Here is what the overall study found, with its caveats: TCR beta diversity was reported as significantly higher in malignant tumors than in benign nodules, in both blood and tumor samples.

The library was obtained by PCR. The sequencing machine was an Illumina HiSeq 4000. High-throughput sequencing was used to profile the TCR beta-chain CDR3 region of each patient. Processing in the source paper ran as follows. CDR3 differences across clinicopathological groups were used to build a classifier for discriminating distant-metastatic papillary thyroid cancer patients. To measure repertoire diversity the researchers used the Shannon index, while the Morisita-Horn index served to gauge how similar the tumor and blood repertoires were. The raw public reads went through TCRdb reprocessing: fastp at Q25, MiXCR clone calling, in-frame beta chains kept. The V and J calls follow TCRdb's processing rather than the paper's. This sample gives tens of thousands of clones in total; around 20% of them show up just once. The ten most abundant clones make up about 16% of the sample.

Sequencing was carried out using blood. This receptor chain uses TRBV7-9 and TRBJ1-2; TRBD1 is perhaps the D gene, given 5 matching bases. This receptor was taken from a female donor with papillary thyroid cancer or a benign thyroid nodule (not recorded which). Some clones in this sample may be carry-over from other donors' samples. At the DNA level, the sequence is TGTGCCAGCAGCGACAGTCAAAATGGCTACACCTTC. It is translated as CASSDSQNGYTF.